These T cell receptor beta chains were read from a single sample in a study of blood T cell repertoires in COVID-19. Clones were sequenced by immunoSEQ multiplex PCR, and TCRdb holds only the in-frame ones, with some missing. The table records 75,000 to 100,000 clones, approximately 87% of them present only once. Sequences were obtained from peripheral blood. The receptors were gathered from a human donor in a cohort sampled during active COVID-19. CDR3s leave out the opening cysteine and the closing phenylalanine or tryptophan. A D gene is named only where the DNA matches it firmly. Clone size is not always given. Where it is, it says once, few, many or a class for expanded clones.

V gene	D gene	clone size	J gene	CDR3 protein
TRBV11-3	NA	NA	TRBJ2-2	ASSLLGNTGELF
TRBV2	TRBD1	NA	TRBJ1-5	ASKRTGVKPQH
TRBV5-1	NA	NA	TRBJ1-5	ASSRDSNQPQH
TRBV5-1	NA	few	TRBJ2-7	ASSLNGHHEQY
TRBV18	NA	NA	TRBJ1-1	ASSAQGQEIEAF
TRBV5-1	NA	once	TRBJ2-5	ASSRTQTSQETQY
TRBV7-2	NA	once	TRBJ2-5	ASSFPGGRETQY
TRBV25-1	TRBD1	NA	TRBJ1-1	ASSEGQGISEAF
TRBV29-1	NA	NA	TRBJ2-5	SVVPPEGTQY
TRBV6-4	NA	NA	TRBJ2-3	ASRAGDTQY
TRBV2	TRBD2	NA	TRBJ2-2	ASRGLAPANTGELF
TRBV12-3/TRBV12-4	NA	once	TRBJ1-6	ASSLSNSPLH
TRBV5-1	NA	NA	TRBJ1-1	ASSIQGNTEAF
TRBV6-6	NA	once	TRBJ2-1	ASSSSGAYNEQF
TRBV6-5	TRBD1	NA	TRBJ2-7	ASSRDRGEQY
TRBV9	NA	NA	TRBJ2-5	ASSVGAGWETQY
TRBV2	NA	NA	TRBJ1-2	ASRGSYGYT
TRBV27	TRBD1	NA	TRBJ1-4	ASSLLGQPPEGLF
TRBV15	NA	NA	TRBJ2-3	ATRQGVDTQY